The clone carrying this T cell receptor (beta chain) occurred many times. Its antigen is still unknown. Amplification of TCR beta CDR3 regions was performed using RNA transcripts as template. RT-PCR in the first round (using the HTBI primer set) targeted the TCR CDR3. MiXCR, applied by TCRdb to the multiplex PCR reads, yields one record per CDR3 protein. Of about 480,000 distinct CDR3 sequences in the sample, approximately 15% are singletons; the top ten hold roughly 17%. The entry originates in a study of T cells in Graves' hyperthyroidism and ophthalmopathy. General observations from the study: Blood shared most expanded thyroid clonotypes above 0.001.

Exclusion of a patient resulted from uncontrolled infection, other autoimmune disease, pregnancy or lactation. The PBMCs had their origin in 10 ml of fresh peripheral blood. With 2 bases removed from V and 3 bases from J, the gap between germline ends came to 18 bases. The germline V gene encodes CDR1 DFQATT and CDR2 SNEGSKA (reference sequence). This CDR3 region has 16 residues. The sequence derives from a woman aged 18-30 years with Graves' hyperthyroidism. The V and J genes are TRBV20-1 and TRBJ2-3, with a possible D match to TRBD2 (5 bases). Specimen: blood. In DNA, the CDR3 is TGCAGTGCTAGACGAGCTAGCAGCAAAGGAACAGATACGCAGTATTTT. This gives the protein CSARRASSKGTDTQYF.